The rows below give T cell receptor beta chains drawn from one sample of a study of blood T cell repertoires in COVID-19. Clones were read by immunoSEQ multiplex PCR, and TCRdb kept only the in-frame ones, dropping some. The sample shows 200,000 to 250,000 clones, approximately 86% of them seen only once. The specimen sequenced was peripheral blood. The receptors here all came from a man between 60 and 75 years old with acute or convalescent COVID-19. Both conserved end residues are trimmed from each CDR3.

V gene,CDR3 length,CDR3 protein
TRBV19,15,ASSIASAGGLGETQY
TRBV27,15,ASSARRAGGPTDTQY
TRBV12-1,13,ASSPTSQGTDTQY
TRBV7-3,16,ASSLTRTGGQNTGELF
TRBV13,10,ASSIRGGAEY
TRBV15,13,ATTPDRGQGEKLF
TRBV19,12,ASSDRQGATEAF
TRBV6-1,16,ASSEEATGARYNSPLH
TRBV7-2,12,ASSSAGFLETQY
TRBV2,13,ASFFGQGIYNEQF
TRBV5-1,13,ASVLGASGANVLT
TRBV28,11,ASSLGGGETQY
TRBV21-1,13,ASSLRDRDHQPQH
TRBV28,16,ASSFEYRGRVLPHEQY
TRBV19,13,ASSINEMGNQPQH
TRBV13,13,ASSSRGSSYNEQF
TRBV18,13,ASSPSTGHKNIQY
TRBV12-3/TRBV12-4,11,ASSLDRNQPQH
TRBV6-2/TRBV6-3,14,ASSYSIGSKSDTQY
TRBV6-5,12,ASSPQTGPYEQY
TRBV12-3/TRBV12-4,11,ASSELVTYEQY
TRBV13,12,ASSLEGGSYGYT
TRBV27,11,ASSSSGGVEQY
TRBV7-3,14,ASSPGMGQGNTEAF
TRBV29-1,10,SVNRVNTEAF
TRBV2,13,ASSEGGLAAGELF
TRBV2,16,ASSAQSRHQSSGNTIY
TRBV9,13,ASSVAAGGPYEQY
TRBV2,15,ASSVKQGDTRNTEAF
TRBV19,15,ASRRQGGPSGANVLT
TRBV19,17,ASSIGGGLLTRARSPLH
TRBV6-5,14,ASSFGQGATYNEQF
TRBV4-2,15,ASSQGDPGIIYNEQF
TRBV30,11,AWSGQGSYGYT
TRBV4-1,15,ASSQEDRSSYNSPLH
TRBV2,13,ASSDIWGQQETQY
TRBV2,16,ASRIRRIGGGQVETQY
TRBV2,13,ASFHSGGVYNEQF
TRBV7-6,12,ASSLGGWVSTLH
TRBV5-4,15,ASSPTRGGTGAYEQY
TRBV7-3,12,ASSLGQGRHGYT
TRBV4-3,13,ASSQVLGADYGYT
TRBV7-9,15,ASSGRDSLGHQETQY
TRBV19,12,ASKPRDRGHEQY
TRBV7-6,19,ASSDRLGTSGGLAHTDTQY
TRBV4-3,11,ASSQEGATEQY
TRBV5-4,16,ASSSPGQGAFGANVLT
TRBV29-1,11,SATLLQGGEQY
TRBV7-2,14,ASSLASWTGLETQY
TRBV6-6,12,ASSYSAAGNTIY
TRBV6-1,14,ASSGYGQGAGQPQH
TRBV19,12,ASRQGRDVGAQH
TRBV5-1,11,ASSGGTALEAF
TRBV19,13,ASSPRGFGNQPQH